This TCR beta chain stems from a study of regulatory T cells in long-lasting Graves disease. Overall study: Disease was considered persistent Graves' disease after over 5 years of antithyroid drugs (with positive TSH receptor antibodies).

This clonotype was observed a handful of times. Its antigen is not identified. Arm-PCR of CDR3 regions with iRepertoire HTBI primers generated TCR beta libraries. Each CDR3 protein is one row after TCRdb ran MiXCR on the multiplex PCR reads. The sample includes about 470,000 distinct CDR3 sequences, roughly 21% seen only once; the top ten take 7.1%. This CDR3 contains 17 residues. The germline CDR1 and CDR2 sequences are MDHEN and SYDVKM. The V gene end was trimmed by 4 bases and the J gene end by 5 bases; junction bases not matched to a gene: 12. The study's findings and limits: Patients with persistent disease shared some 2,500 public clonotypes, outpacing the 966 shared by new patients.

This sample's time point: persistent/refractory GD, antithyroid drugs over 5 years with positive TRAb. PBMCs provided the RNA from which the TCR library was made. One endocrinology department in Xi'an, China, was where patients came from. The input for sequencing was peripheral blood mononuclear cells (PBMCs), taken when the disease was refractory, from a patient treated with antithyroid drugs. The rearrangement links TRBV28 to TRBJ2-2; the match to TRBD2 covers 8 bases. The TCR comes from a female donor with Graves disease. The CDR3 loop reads CASSSTPGLVVTGELFF. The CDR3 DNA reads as TGTGCCAGCAGTTCTACGCCGGGACTAGTGGTAACCGGGGAGCTGTTTTTT.